What follows are 17 T cell receptor beta chains derived from one specimen sequenced in a study of blood T cell repertoires in COVID-19. Generated by immunoSEQ multiplex PCR, the TCRdb table keeps only in-frame clones and is missing some. Among 300,000 to 450,000 clones listed, about 87% were seen once. The sequenced material came from peripheral blood. These receptors were taken from a woman aged 55-69 years with COVID-19, enrolled during active disease.

This chain links TRBV6-6 with TRBJ2-1, with 9 bases aligning to TRBD2. The CDR3 sequence is 15 residues long. The V segment lost 4 bases and the J segment 8 bases; nucleotides outside the gene matches: 9. Germline V gene lookup returns CDR1 MNHNY and CDR2 SVGAGI (reference sequence). The CDR3 is CASSLGGGALYEQFF. In DNA, the CDR3 is TGTGCCAGCAGTTTGGGCGGGGGGGCCCTCTATGAGCAGTTCTTC.

The rearrangement uses TRBV28 and TRBJ1-1, with TRBD1 as a possible D gene (6 bases). This CDR3 contains 14 residues. The germline V gene encodes CDR1 MDHEN and CDR2 SYDVKM. V was cut by 6 bases and J by 1 base, with 12 bases left in between. The CDR3 is CASRAGGPNTEAFF. The DNA of the CDR3 is TGTGCCAGCAGGGCGGGGGGGCCGAACACTGAAGCTTTCTTT.

V gene TRBV6-1 combines with J gene TRBJ1-3, with no clear D. Germline V gene sequence: CDR1 MNHNS, CDR2 SASEGT. With 2 bases removed from V and 5 bases from J, the gap between germline ends came to 4 bases. CDR3 length: 12 amino acids. This chain's CDR3 is CASSELRNTIYF. The CDR3 nucleotides are TGTGCCAGCAGTGAACTAAGAAACACCATATATTTT.

CDR3 loop: CSVLSPGLPNTGELFF. For the CDR3, the DNA is TGCAGCGTTCTATCCCCGGGACTCCCGAACACCGGGGAGCTGTTTTTT. The V gene is TRBV29-1, the J gene TRBJ2-2, with D maybe TRBD2 (6 bases). Germline CDR1 and CDR2: SQVTM and ANQGSEA. V dropped 5 bases and J dropped 0 bases, with 16 bases sitting between them. The length of the CDR3 is 16 residues.

The chain carries TRBV6-1 and TRBJ2-7; 9 nucleotides align to TRBD2. The trim removed 2 bases at V and 1 base at J, leaving 9 bases unmatched. This CDR3 has 17 amino acids. Germline lookup yields CDR1 MNHNS and CDR2 SASEGT. This chain's CDR3 is CASSEYVSGGTSYEQYF. The CDR3 DNA follows: TGTGCCAGCAGTGAATATGTAAGCGGGGGGACTTCCTACGAGCAGTACTTC.

In nucleotides, the CDR3 is TGTGCCAGCAGCGCCACTGCAGGGCACTACAATGAGCAGTTCTTC. Translated, it gives CASSATAGHYNEQFF. The chain has TRBV9 and TRBJ2-1; D is possibly TRBD1 (5 bases). Germline lookup yields CDR1 SGDLS and CDR2 YYNGEE. CDR3 length equals 15 residues. V gave up 3 bases and J gave up 3 bases, with 13 bases separating them.

This clone was counted once. In nucleotides, the CDR3 is TGCAGCGGTCTAGCGGGGGGATACACAGATACGCAGTATTTT. It translates to CSGLAGGYTDTQYF. The V and J genes are TRBV29-1 and TRBJ2-3, with 11 bases matching TRBD2. Per germline, CDR1 SQVTM and CDR2 ANQGSEA. V was pared by 7 bases and J by 2 bases, with 5 bases of the junction left unmatched. The CDR3 is made up of 14 amino acids.

The J gene is TRBJ2-2, the V gene TRBV6-5, with a weak D call TRBD1 (5 bases). CDR3 length: 15 amino acids. Deletions cut 3 bases from V and 2 bases from J, with 10 bases between. Germline CDR1 and CDR2: MNHEY and SVGAGI. CDR3 in amino acids: CASSYGHQNTGELFF. CDR3 in DNA: TGTGCCAGCAGTTATGGACACCAAAACACCGGGGAGCTGTTTTTT.

The sample holds one count of this clone. The chain is built from TRBV7-2 and TRBJ2-1; D perhaps matches TRBD2 (5 bases). Germline values: CDR1 SGHTA, CDR2 FQGNSA. The CDR3 loop spans 13 amino acids. V shed 5 bases and J shed 9 bases, with 14 bases lying between them. In DNA, the CDR3 is TGTGCCAGCAGCCCGAAGAGGGCGGCTGAGCAGTTCTTC. Translation gives CASSPKRAAEQFF. The full variable domain, rest sourced from reference TRBV7-2 and TRBJ2-1, is GAGVSQSPSNKVTEKGKDVELRCDPISGHTALYWYRQSLGQGLEFLIYFQGNSAPDKSGLPSDRFSAERTGGSVSTLTIQRTQQEDSAVYLCASSPKRAAEQFFGPGTRLTVL.

The rearrangement links TRBV6-5 to TRBJ2-1; the D is unclear. The CDR3 is 14 amino acids. V dropped 5 bases and J dropped 5 bases, with 13 bases sitting between them. Germline CDR1 is MNHEY and CDR2 is SVGAGI. As DNA, the CDR3 is TGTGCCAGCAGTCCACGGCACAGCCACAATGAGCAGTTCTTC. Its translation is CASSPRHSHNEQFF.

The genes are TRBV18 and TRBJ2-3; perhaps TRBD2 as D (5 bases). Trimming stripped 3 bases from V and 9 bases from J, with 13 bases between. CDR3 length: 13 amino acids. The V gene's germline CDR1 is KGHSH and CDR2 LQKENI. Here the CDR3 reads CASSPNRDQTQYF. The CDR3, as DNA: TGTGCCAGCTCACCGAACCGGGATCAAACGCAGTATTTT. The variable domain in full, completed from reference TRBV18 and TRBJ2-3, reads NAGVMQNPRHLVRRRGQEARLRCSPMKGHSHVYWYRQLPEEGLKFMVYLQKENIIDESGMPKERFSAEFPKEGPSILRIQQVVRGDSAAYFCASSPNRDQTQYFGPGTRLTVL.

V gene TRBV21-1 combines with J gene TRBJ2-4; the table's D call, TRBD2, was not checked against the DNA. TRBV21-1 is a recognized pseudogene. The CDR3 runs to 17 residues. This CDR3 reads CASSKYTGGPAKNIQYF. The CDR3 region has the DNA TGTGCCAGCAGCAAATATACGGGGGGGCCGGCCAAAAACATTCAGTACTTC.

This rearrangement joins TRBV6-5 to TRBJ1-3; TRBD1 might be the D (6 bases). V lost 4 bases and J lost 1, with 11 bases in between. CDR1 and CDR2 (germline): MNHEY, SVGAGI. The CDR3 runs 15 residues. The CDR3 loop reads CASSSGAVSGNTIYF. CDR3 nucleotides: TGTGCCAGCAGTTCAGGGGCCGTATCTGGAAACACCATATATTTT.

The rearrangement joins TRBV5-4 to TRBJ1-1, with a weak D call TRBD1 (6 bases). Trimming removed 3 bases from V and 4 bases from J, with 16 bases in between. CDR3 size: 15 residues. CDR1 is SGHNT and CDR2 is YYREEE in the germline V gene (reference sequence). The CDR3 coding sequence is TGTGCCAGCAGCTCGGACAGCTATGTAGTCACTGAAGCTTTCTTT. Its translation: CASSSDSYVVTEAFF.

V is TRBV5-1 and J is TRBJ2-5; weak D call: TRBD1 (8 bases). The V gene lost 2 bases and the J gene lost 5 bases, with 16 bases spanning the gap. The V gene's germline CDR1 is SGHRS and CDR2 YFSETQ. The CDR3 has 15 residues. As DNA, the CDR3 is TGCGCCAGCAGCTTTTTCGGACAGGGAGGGGAGACCCAGTACTTC. It encodes CASSFFGQGGETQYF.

The chain combines TRBV28 with TRBJ2-5, with D maybe TRBD1 (6 bases). The V gene's germline CDR1 is MDHEN and CDR2 SYDVKM. Trimming left V 10 bases short and J 4 bases short, with 13 bases between. CDR3 length: 12 amino acids. CDR3 DNA sequence: TGTGCCACGGGTGGCAGGGGAGAGACCCAGTACTTC. Protein sequence: CATGGRGETQYF.

The gene calls are TRBV2 and TRBJ2-7, with D hard to call. V shed 1 base and J shed 5 bases, with 18 bases lying between them. CDR1 is SNHLY, CDR2 FYNNEI, per germline. This CDR3 is built from 16 residues. CDR3 bases: TGTGCCAGCAGTGAAGGTGGTCTAGGTAAAACCCACGAGCAGTACTTC. Amino acid sequence: CASSEGGLGKTHEQYF.